The 10 T cell receptor beta chains listed next were all sequenced from one sample in a study of T-cell reconstitution after alpha-beta-depleted transplantation in children. Researchers prepared the TCRbeta library using unique molecular identifiers, the study reports. TCRdb recomputed calls from the PCR reads with MiXCR, one row per CDR3 protein. The sample shows 400,000 to 500,000 distinct CDR3 sequences, about a tenth of them seen only once. Sequences were derived from PBMCs from the stem cell graft donor, sampled from the stem cell graft. These receptors were collected from a human donor who donated a stem cell graft to a child with acute myeloid leukemia.

As DNA, the CDR3 is TGTGCCAGCAGTCCTCCCGGGACAGGAGAGACCCAGTACTTC. It specifies CASSPPGTGETQYF. The V call is TRBV6-2 or TRBV6-3, the J call TRBJ2-5, with 8 nucleotides matching TRBD1. V lost 5 bases and J lost 4; bases outside the gene matches: 6. The CDR3 covers 14 residues. CDR1 is MNHEY and CDR2 is SVGEGT in the germline V gene.

The rearrangement links TRBV30 to TRBJ1-4; D uncertain. Germline V lookup: CDR1 GTSNPN, CDR2 SVGIG (reference sequence). V was shortened by 5 bases and J by 8 bases, with 18 bases between the two germline ends. The CDR3 extends over 14 amino acids. CDR3 DNA sequence: TGTGCCTGGGGGCCGGCGGGGATGGGAGAAAAACTGTTTTTT. Its translation: CAWGPAGMGEKLFF.

This clonotype occurred a few times. The chain couples TRBV4-1 to TRBJ1-2; D is perhaps TRBD1 (5 bases). The CDR3 has 16 residues. Germline V CDR1 and CDR2: MGHRA, YSYEKL. Trimming shortened V by 1 base and J by 5 bases, and 17 bases separated the two germline ends. CDR3 nucleotides: TGCGCCAGCAGCCAAGGTTATCAGGGATCTAGGTATGGCTACACCTTC. Its translation: CASSQGYQGSRYGYTF.

This clonotype was counted many times. The chain recombines TRBV28 with TRBJ2-7; 16 bases line up with TRBD2. Germline values: CDR1 MDHEN, CDR2 SYDVKM. This CDR3 region has 17 residues. Losses at the gene ends were 3 bases for V and 2 bases for J; bases not matched to a gene: 4. The CDR3 here is CASSLGTSGRGAYEQYF. The CDR3 bases are TGTGCCAGCAGTTTGGGGACTAGCGGGAGGGGAGCCTACGAGCAGTACTTC.

This clonotype has at least ten counts. The chain has TRBV7-9 and TRBJ1-1; the D gene is possibly TRBD1 (6 bases). Germline loops: CDR1 SEHNR, CDR2 FQNEAQ (reference sequence). Trimming removed 7 bases from V and 4 bases from J, with 13 bases in between. The CDR3 covers 13 residues. This chain's CDR3 is CASTKSRGTEAFF. CDR3 in DNA: TGTGCCAGCACAAAAAGCAGGGGCACTGAAGCTTTCTTT.

This clonotype has at least ten counts. This sequence joins TRBV7-2 and TRBJ1-2; 7 bases map to TRBD1. V lost 5 bases to trimming and J lost 3 bases; unmatched junction nucleotides: 3. This CDR3 has 13 amino acids. CDR1 SGHTA and CDR2 FQGNSA come from the germline V gene. The CDR3: CASSPDRDYGYTF. In DNA, the CDR3 is TGTGCCAGCAGCCCTGACAGGGACTATGGCTACACCTTC.

This clonotype appeared a few times. The J gene is TRBJ2-7, the V gene TRBV5-1, with TRBD1 matching 7 bases. V lost 3 bases to trimming and J lost 0 bases; unmatched junction nucleotides: 6. The CDR3 covers 15 residues. From germline, CDR1 is SGHRS and CDR2 YFSETQ. CDR3 bases: TGCGCCAGCAGCTCGACAGGGTTAAGCTCCTACGAGCAGTACTTC. The encoded protein is CASSSTGLSSYEQYF.

This clonotype was recorded a few times. V and J are TRBV29-1 and TRBJ1-1; D not certain. Trimming took 0 bases from V and 1 from J, leaving 6 bases between them. The CDR3 loop spans 13 amino acids. Germline CDR1 reads SQVTM; CDR2 reads ANQGSEA. Here the CDR3 reads CSVEEGRNTEAFF. CDR3 nucleotide sequence: TGCAGCGTTGAAGAAGGCCGGAACACTGAAGCTTTCTTT.

Many counts were recorded for this clonotype. V gene TRBV15 combines with J gene TRBJ1-2; 7 bases line up with TRBD1. The length of the CDR3 is 16 residues. The germline gives CDR1 LNHNV, CDR2 YYDKDF (reference sequence). The V gene end was trimmed by 0 bases and the J gene end by 3 bases; junction bases not matched to a gene: 7. The CDR3 region is CATSRDRGTGDYGYTF. The DNA for the CDR3 is TGTGCCACCAGCAGAGATCGGGGAACAGGGGACTATGGCTACACCTTC.

This clonotype was seen a few times. The chain carries TRBV5-1 and TRBJ1-1, with D tentatively TRBD1 (5 bases). The CDR3 is made up of 16 amino acids. CDR1 and CDR2 (germline): SGHRS, YFSETQ. V was clipped by 0 bases and J by 6 bases, with 18 bases between them. CDR3 nucleotides: TGCGCCAGCAGCTTGGATCAGGGCAAGGCGAGCCCTGAAGCTTTCTTT. Protein sequence: CASSLDQGKASPEAFF.